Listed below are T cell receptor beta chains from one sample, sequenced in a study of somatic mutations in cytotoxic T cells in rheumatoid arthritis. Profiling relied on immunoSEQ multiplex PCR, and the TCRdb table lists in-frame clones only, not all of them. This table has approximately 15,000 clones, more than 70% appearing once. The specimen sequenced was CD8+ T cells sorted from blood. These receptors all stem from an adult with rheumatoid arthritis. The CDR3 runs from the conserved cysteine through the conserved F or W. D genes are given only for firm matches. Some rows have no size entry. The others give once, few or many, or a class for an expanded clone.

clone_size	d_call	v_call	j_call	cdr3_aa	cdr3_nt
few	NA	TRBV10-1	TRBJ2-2	CASSEGGRGTGELFF	TGCGCCAGCAGTGAAGGGGGACGGGGGACCGGGGAGCTGTTTTTT
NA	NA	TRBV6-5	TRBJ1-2	CASSYSFGDGYTF	TGTGCCAGCAGTTACTCGTTCGGAGATGGCTACACCTTC
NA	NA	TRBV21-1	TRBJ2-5	CASSDGRVETQYF	TGTGCCAGCAGCGACGGGAGGGTGGAGACCCAGTACTTC
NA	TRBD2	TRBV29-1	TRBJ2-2	CSGLGGGLTGELFF	TGCAGCGGACTCGGGGGGGGTCTCACCGGGGAGCTGTTTTTT
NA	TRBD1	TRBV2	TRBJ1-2	CASSDDREGYGYTF	TGTGCCAGCAGTGATGACAGGGAAGGCTATGGCTACACCTTC
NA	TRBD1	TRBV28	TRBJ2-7	CASTRTGGAYEQYF	TGTGCCAGCACCAGGACAGGGGGCGCCTACGAGCAGTACTTC
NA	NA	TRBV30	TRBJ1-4	CAWSVAGEGINEKLFF	TGTGCCTGGAGTGTAGCCGGCGAAGGGATCAATGAAAAACTGTTTTTT
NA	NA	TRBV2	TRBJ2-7	CASSRQVDAYEQYF	TGTGCCAGCAGCCGACAGGTCGATGCCTACGAGCAGTACTTC
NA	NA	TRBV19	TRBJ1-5	CASSIRPGNQPQHF	TGTGCCAGTAGTATTCGACCGGGCAATCAGCCCCAGCATTTT
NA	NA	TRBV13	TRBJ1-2	CASSSPLHYGYTF	TGTGCCAGCAGCTCCCCGCTCCACTATGGCTACACCTTC
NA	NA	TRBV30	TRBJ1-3	CAWRGDSGNTIYF	TGTGCCTGGAGGGGGGATTCTGGAAACACCATATATTTT
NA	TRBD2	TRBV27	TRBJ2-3	CASSKGLAGPTDTQYF	TGTGCCAGCAGTAAAGGACTAGCGGGACCCACAGATACGCAGTATTTT
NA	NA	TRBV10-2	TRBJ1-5	CASSESSQPQHF	TGCGCCAGCAGTGAGTCGAGTCAGCCCCAGCATTTT
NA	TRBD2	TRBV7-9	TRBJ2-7	CASSLGASGSYEQYF	TGTGCCAGCAGCTTAGGTGCTAGCGGGAGCTACGAGCAGTACTTC
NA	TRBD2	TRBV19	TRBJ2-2	CASRGLAGVANTGELFF	TGTGCCAGTAGGGGACTAGCGGGAGTGGCGAACACCGGGGAGCTGTTTTTT
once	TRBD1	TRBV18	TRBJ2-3	CASSPRQGRSTDTQYF	TGTGCCAGCTCACCCAGACAGGGGAGGAGCACAGATACGCAGTATTTT
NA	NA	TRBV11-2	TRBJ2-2	CASSFPWARGTGELFF	TGTGCCAGCAGCTTTCCCTGGGCGCGTGGCACCGGGGAGCTGTTTTTT
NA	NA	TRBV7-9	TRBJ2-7	CASSFGRGSEQYF	TGTGCCAGCAGCTTCGGCAGGGGTAGCGAGCAGTACTTC
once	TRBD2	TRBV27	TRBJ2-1	CASSSRLAAYNEQFF	TGTGCCAGCAGTTCCCGACTAGCTGCCTACAATGAGCAGTTCTTC
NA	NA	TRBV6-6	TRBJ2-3	CASSWALGTDTQYF	TGTGCCAGCAGTTGGGCTCTGGGGACAGATACGCAGTATTTT
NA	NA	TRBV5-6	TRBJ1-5	CASSAGDNQPQHF	TGTGCCAGCAGCGCAGGGGACAATCAGCCCCAGCATTTT
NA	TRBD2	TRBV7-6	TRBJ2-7	CASSPTIAGGNYEQYF	TGTGCCAGCAGCCCCACTATAGCGGGAGGGAACTACGAGCAGTACTTC
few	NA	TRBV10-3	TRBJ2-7	CAISESSYEQYF	TGTGCCATCAGTGAGAGCTCCTACGAGCAGTACTTC
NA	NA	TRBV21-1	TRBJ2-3	CASTPLFRITQYF	TGTGCCAGCACCCCGCTATTCCGGATTACGCAGTATTTT
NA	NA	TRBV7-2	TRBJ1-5	CASSLTGRNQPQHF	TGTGCCAGCAGCTTAACAGGGAGGAATCAGCCCCAGCATTTT